This T cell receptor beta chain was recorded in a study of blood T cells in healthy people across ages. CDR3 length: 14 amino acids. Trimming stripped 1 base from V and 0 bases from J, with 9 bases between. Germline values: CDR1 DFQATT, CDR2 SNEGSKA (reference sequence). It was with a sample-barcoded 5' primer and a J-beta primer mix that a second PCR of about 6 to 12 cycles was run. Using its own MiXCR run on the 5' RACE reads, TCRdb lists one record per CDR3 protein. This table holds about 620,000 distinct CDR3 sequences, 21% found once. The draw of peripheral blood yielded ten milliliters from each donor.

Sequencing was done on a sample of blood. The V gene is TRBV20-1, the J gene TRBJ1-1, with D tentatively TRBD1 (5 bases). The receptor's source is a man in his 70s in good health. The CDR3 is CSARGGSLNTEAFF. The DNA of the CDR3 is TGCAGTGCTAGAGGGGGGTCGTTGAACACTGAAGCTTTCTTT.